Below are 18 T cell receptor beta chains sequenced from a single sample in a study of CD8 T cells in ankylosing spondylitis (dated by TCRdb to 2015 to 2018). Library creation used 5' RACE. Instrument on record: Illumina HiSeq 2500. TCRdb trimmed the raw reads at Q25, called clones with MiXCR and kept productive beta chains. One record per CDR3 amino acid sequence lists the most common genes and DNA. This sample holds approximately 110,000 distinct CDR3 sequences; 24% were observed only once. The ten largest clones add up to over 9% of the sample. Input material: synovial fluid, either unsorted or a sorted T cell fraction (not recorded which). These receptors came from a male donor with ankylosing spondylitis.

This chain joins TRBV7-9 and TRBJ1-2; tentative D call: TRBD1 (5 bases). Trimming cost V 5 bases and J 4 bases, with 20 bases left between them. The CDR3 has 16 amino acids. Germline CDR1 is SEHNR and CDR2 is FQNEAQ (reference sequence). CDR3 residues: CASSRSLGVDGYGYTF. The CDR3 coding sequence is TGTGCCAGCAGCCGTAGTCTGGGGGTTGATGGCTATGGCTACACCTTC.

The chain recombines TRBV6-4 with TRBJ1-5, with a possible D match to TRBD1 (5 bases). The CDR3 loop spans 17 amino acids. V was cut by 1 base and J by 3 bases, with 16 bases left in between. Germline values: CDR1 MRHNA, CDR2 SNTAGT. The CDR3 spells CASSDWDFGTNNQPQHF. The CDR3 DNA follows: TGTGCCAGCAGTGACTGGGACTTTGGCACCAACAATCAGCCCCAGCATTTT.

Only a few counts were recorded for this clonotype. J is TRBJ2-1 and V is TRBV6-1; no clear D gene. The CDR3 covers 14 residues. V was clipped by 6 bases and J by 2 bases, with 11 bases between them. The V gene's germline CDR1 is MNHNS and CDR2 SASEGT. Written as DNA, the CDR3 is TGTGCCAGCAGGGACCTGGGCGCCTACAATGAGCAGTTCTTC. This sequence encodes CASRDLGAYNEQFF.

This clonotype showed up many times. The chain joins TRBV12-3 or TRBV12-4 to TRBJ1-5; no firm D call. This CDR3 contains 13 residues. V lost 2 bases and J lost 4, with 6 bases in between. For the CDR3, the DNA is TGTGCCAGCAGTTTACGGGTTAATCAGCCCCAGCATTTT. It encodes CASSLRVNQPQHF.

The chain joins TRBV6-1 to TRBJ1-4; D call uncertain. The length of the CDR3 is 15 residues. Trimming took 4 bases from V and 1 from J, leaving 10 bases between them. Germline values: CDR1 MNHNS, CDR2 SASEGT. The CDR3 sequence is CASSVTMLTNEKLFF. CDR3 coding DNA: TGTGCCAGCAGTGTTACAATGTTAACTAATGAAAAACTGTTTTTT.

The J gene is TRBJ1-1, the V gene TRBV6-1; 8 bases align to TRBD1. This CDR3 spans 15 amino acids. V was pared by 6 bases and J by 4 bases, with 10 bases of the junction left unmatched. Germline V gene sequence: CDR1 MNHNS, CDR2 SASEGT. The CDR3 sequence is CASRKQGDGATEAFF. The DNA of the CDR3 is TGTGCCAGCAGGAAACAGGGGGATGGGGCCACTGAAGCTTTCTTT.

In its sample, this clonotype ranks as medium-sized. The chain has TRBV27 and TRBJ2-1; 10 bases fit TRBD2. The germline V gene encodes CDR1 MNHEY and CDR2 SMNVEV (reference sequence). The CDR3 contains 16 residues. V was pared by 5 bases and J by 7 bases, with 11 bases of the junction left unmatched. The CDR3 sequence is CASSRPSGRAGNEQFF. In DNA form, the CDR3 reads TGTGCCAGCAGTAGACCCAGCGGGAGGGCCGGAAATGAGCAGTTCTTC.

The chain uses TRBV7-6 and TRBJ2-3; 8 bases line up with TRBD1. CDR1 and CDR2 (germline): SGHVS, FNYEAQ. V lost 0 bases and J lost 3; bases outside the gene matches: 5. The CDR3 is 16 residues long. The CDR3 sequence: CASSLAPQGATDTQYF. CDR3 in DNA: TGTGCCAGCAGCTTAGCCCCCCAGGGGGCGACAGATACGCAGTATTTT.

The V and J genes are TRBV20-1 and TRBJ2-1; 9 bases line up with TRBD1. V lost 5 bases and J lost 8; bases outside the gene matches: 10. The CDR3 extends over 14 amino acids. Germline V CDR1 and CDR2: DFQATT, SNEGSKA (reference sequence). Written as DNA, the CDR3 is TGCAGTGCTCTCCTGGACAGGGGCAGGGATGAGCAGTTCTTC. It encodes CSALLDRGRDEQFF.

This clonotype has a handful of counts. This sequence joins TRBV29-1 and TRBJ1-1; 8 bases agree with TRBD1. The germline V gene encodes CDR1 SQVTM and CDR2 ANQGSEA. The CDR3 runs 14 residues. V lost 3 bases, J lost 3 bases, and 6 bases stayed unmatched. CDR3 amino acids: CSVDQGAGYTEAFF. CDR3 bases: TGCAGCGTTGATCAGGGGGCAGGGTACACTGAAGCTTTCTTT.

This clonotype occurred many times. This chain joins TRBV20-1 and TRBJ2-5; D assignment may be TRBD1 or TRBD2 (6 bases each). CDR1 DFQATT and CDR2 SNEGSKA come from the germline V gene (reference sequence). V was clipped by 3 bases and J by 0 bases, with 14 bases between them. The CDR3 covers 15 residues. Written as DNA, the CDR3 is TGCAGTGCTAGTAGGGGGGATCGGAACCAAGAGACCCAGTACTTC. Its protein product is CSASRGDRNQETQYF.

The CDR3 nucleotides are TGTGCCAGCAGTTTACCACTCGCTGTGGCTCCCCAGCATTTT. This codes for CASSLPLAVAPQHF. V usage is TRBV28 and J usage is TRBJ1-5, with D unresolved. Per germline, CDR1 MDHEN and CDR2 SYDVKM. The V and J ends lost 2 bases and 10 bases respectively, with 15 bases between them. CDR3 length: 14 amino acids. Based on the CDR3 plus reference TRBV28 and TRBJ1-5, the full variable domain is DVKVTQSSRYLVKRTGEKVFLECVQDMDHENMFWYRQDPGLGLRLIYFSYDVKMKEKGDIPEGYSVSREKKERFSLILESASTNQTSMYLCASSLPLAVAPQHFGDGTRLSIL.

This clonotype was detected only a few times. The chain is built from TRBV5-1 and TRBJ2-1, with 7 bases matching TRBD2. The V segment lost 7 bases and the J segment 10 bases; nucleotides outside the gene matches: 5. Germline V gene lookup returns CDR1 SGHRS and CDR2 YFSETQ. CDR3 length: 11 amino acids. DNA for the CDR3: TGCGCCAGCGGACTCGGGAGGGAGCAGTTCTTC. Translating it yields CASGLGREQFF. The full variable domain, with the rest looked up from reference TRBV5-1 and TRBJ2-1, is KAGVTQTPRYLIKTRGQQVTLSCSPISGHRSVSWYQQTPGQGLQFLFEYFSETQRNKGNFPGRFSGRQFSNSRSEMNVSTLELGDSALYLCASGLGREQFFGPGTRLTVL.

A single count supports this clonotype. CDR3 nucleotide sequence: TGTGCCATCAGTGAGTCTAGTACCCGCGAGCAGTACTTC. The encoded protein is CAISESSTREQYF. This rearrangement joins TRBV10-3 to TRBJ2-7; D not certain. Germline CDR1 and CDR2: ENHRY and SYGVKD. This CDR3 is 13 amino acids long. V was clipped by 0 bases and J by 6 bases, with 9 bases between them.

The chain is built from TRBV20-1 and TRBJ2-3, with TRBD2 matching over 7 bases. The CDR3 runs to 14 residues. Germline V CDR1 and CDR2: DFQATT, SNEGSKA (reference sequence). Germline trimming cut 5 bases from V and 6 bases from J; bases unmatched to any gene: 11. The CDR3 reads CSAALGRESDTQYF. In DNA form, the CDR3 reads TGCAGTGCTGCCCTGGGGCGGGAGAGTGATACGCAGTATTTT.

This clonotype was recorded a few times. This chain uses TRBV19 with TRBJ2-2; the D is unclear. This CDR3 spans 11 amino acids. CDR1 LNHDA and CDR2 SQIVND come from the germline V gene (reference sequence). The CDR3 coding sequence is TGTGGTACTAAAACAGCCGGGGAGCTGTTTTTT. It yields the protein CGTKTAGELFF.

This clonotype was recorded many times. The V gene is TRBV6-1, the J gene TRBJ2-2; tentative D call: TRBD1 (5 bases). CDR1 is MNHNS, CDR2 SASEGT, per germline. The V and J ends lost 10 bases and 2 bases respectively, with 14 bases between them. This CDR3 region has 14 residues. In nucleotides, the CDR3 is TGTGCCACCTTCCAGGGTCTTAACACCGGGGAGCTGTTTTTT. Translating it yields CATFQGLNTGELFF.

The V gene is TRBV7-9, the J gene TRBJ2-5; D is perhaps TRBD1 (6 bases). Trimming removed 5 bases at V and 4 bases at J, with 20 bases between. This CDR3 has 16 residues. CDR1 SEHNR and CDR2 FQNEAQ come from the germline V gene (reference sequence). This chain's CDR3 is CASSASQGTQRETQYF. In nucleotides, the CDR3 is TGTGCCAGCAGCGCCTCTCAGGGGACGCAGAGAGAGACCCAGTACTTC.